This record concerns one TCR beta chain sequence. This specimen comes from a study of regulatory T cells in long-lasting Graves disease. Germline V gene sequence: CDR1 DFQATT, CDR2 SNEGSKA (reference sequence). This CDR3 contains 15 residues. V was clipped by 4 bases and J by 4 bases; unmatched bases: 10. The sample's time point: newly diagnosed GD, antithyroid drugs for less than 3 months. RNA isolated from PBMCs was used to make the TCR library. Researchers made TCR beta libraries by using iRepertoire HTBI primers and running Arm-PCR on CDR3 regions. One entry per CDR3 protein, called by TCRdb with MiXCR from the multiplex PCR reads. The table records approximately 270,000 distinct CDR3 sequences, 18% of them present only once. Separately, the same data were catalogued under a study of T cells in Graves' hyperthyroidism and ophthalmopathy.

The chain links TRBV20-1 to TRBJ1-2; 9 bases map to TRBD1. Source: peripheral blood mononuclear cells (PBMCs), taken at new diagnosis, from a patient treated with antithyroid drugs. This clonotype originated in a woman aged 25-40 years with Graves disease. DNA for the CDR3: TGCAGTGCTACAGGGGGCGGACAGGGGACCTATGGCTACACCTTC. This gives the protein CSATGGGQGTYGYTF.